These 14 T cell receptor beta chains came from one sample sequenced in a study of T cell changes during pregnancy in multiple sclerosis. TCRdb's copy holds only in-frame clones and misses some; the assay was immunoSEQ multiplex PCR. The table has tens of thousands of clones, about nine tenths seen once. The sample was CD8+ T cells from peripheral blood mononuclear cells, taken after pregnancy. The origin of the receptors is a female donor with multiple sclerosis, enrolled in a pregnancy study.

This clone was seen just once. The genes are TRBV2 and TRBJ1-5, with TRBD1 matching 11 bases. Germline CDR1 reads SNHLY; CDR2 reads FYNNEI. The V gene end was trimmed by 6 bases and the J gene end by 1 base; junction bases not matched to a gene: 8. The CDR3 is made up of 17 amino acids. The CDR3 nucleotides are TGTGCCAGCAGCGGGACAGGGGGTGACGGGAGCAATCAGCCCCAGCATTTT. Translation gives CASSGTGGDGSNQPQHF.

The chain couples TRBV6-5 to TRBJ1-5; 8 positions agree with TRBD1. This CDR3 comprises 15 residues. V lost 6 bases to trimming and J lost 4 bases; unmatched junction nucleotides: 8. Germline CDR1 and CDR2: MNHEY and SVGAGI. The chain's CDR3 is CASRMGQAANQPQHF. The CDR3 DNA follows: TGTGCCAGCAGGATGGGACAGGCGGCAAATCAGCCCCAGCATTTT.

The rearrangement joins TRBV5-1 to TRBJ1-2, with no clear D. The CDR3 loop spans 16 amino acids. Germline CDR1 reads SGHRS; CDR2 reads YFSETQ. Trimming pared 2 bases from V and 1 base from J, leaving 15 bases between. The CDR3 coding sequence is TGCGCCAGCAGCTTTTTAGAGGGCTGGGGTAACTATGGCTACACCTTC. It is translated as CASSFLEGWGNYGYTF.

V is TRBV2 and J is TRBJ2-7; 8 bases align to TRBD1. The CDR3 is made up of 15 amino acids. Germline trimming cut 5 bases from V and 3 bases from J; bases unmatched to any gene: 9. Germline-derived CDR1 and CDR2 are SNHLY and FYNNEI. The CDR3 reads CASSWDGTGNYEQYF. DNA of the CDR3: TGTGCCAGCAGTTGGGATGGGACAGGAAACTACGAGCAGTACTTC.

The V call is TRBV30, the J call TRBJ2-1; 9 bases line up with TRBD2. V dropped 0 bases and J dropped 6; count of bases not matched to a gene: 15. Germline V gives CDR1 GTSNPN, CDR2 SVGIG (reference sequence). The CDR3 is 18 residues long. CDR3 sequence (DNA): TGTGCCTGGAGTGTACTGGGCGGGAGGGCCTTCGTCGGCAATGAGCAGTTCTTC. Translating it yields CAWSVLGGRAFVGNEQFF. Using reference TRBV30 and TRBJ2-1 for the parts outside the CDR3, the full variable domain is SQTIHQWPATLVQPVGSPLSLECTVEGTSNPNLYWYRQAAGRGLQLLFYSVGIGQISSEVPQNLSASRPQDRQFILSSKKLLLSDSGFYLCAWSVLGGRAFVGNEQFFGPGTRLTVL.

This clone was found once. J is TRBJ2-2 and V is TRBV27, with 10 bases identical to TRBD2. With 8 bases clipped from V and 6 bases from J, the junction kept 6 bases outside the gene matches. CDR1 MNHEY and CDR2 SMNVEV come from the germline V gene (reference sequence). The CDR3 has 14 amino acids. The CDR3 protein is CASLAGGLAGELFF. The CDR3 coding sequence is TGTGCCAGCTTAGCGGGAGGCCTCGCCGGGGAGCTGTTTTTT.

This rearrangement joins TRBV13 to TRBJ1-2; D gene uncertain. Trimming stripped 1 base from V and 2 bases from J, with 8 bases between. This CDR3 has 14 amino acids. Germline values: CDR1 PRHDT, CDR2 FYEKMQ (reference sequence). The chain's CDR3 is CASSLAGLNYGYTF. Here the CDR3 DNA reads TGTGCCAGCAGCTTAGCTGGCCTCAACTATGGCTACACCTTC.

The chain couples TRBV14 to TRBJ1-3; D unclear. This CDR3 comprises 14 residues. Trimming took off 3 bases at V and 1 base at J, with 7 bases between the two ends. The V gene's germline CDR1 is SGHDN and CDR2 FVKESK. The DNA of the CDR3 is TGTGCCAGCAGCCATTTCAGTTCTGGAAACACCATATATTTT. This translates into CASSHFSSGNTIYF.

The CDR3 sequence: CASSPAGAKSYEQYF. CDR3 DNA sequence: TGTGCCAGCAGCCCAGCGGGAGCGAAGTCCTACGAGCAGTACTTC. The chain carries TRBV11-2 and TRBJ2-7, with 8 bases that match TRBD2. V dropped 5 bases and J dropped 1; count of bases not matched to a gene: 7. The CDR3 totals 15 residues. Germline loops: CDR1 SGHAT, CDR2 FQNNGV.

The V and J genes are TRBV6-5 and TRBJ2-7, with 7 bases identical to TRBD2. The CDR3 runs to 14 residues. With V trimmed by 5 bases and J by 3 bases, 7 bases remained unmatched. CDR1 MNHEY and CDR2 SVGAGI come from the germline V gene. In DNA form, the CDR3 reads TGTGCCAGCAGTGCCAGCGGGGCCCGCTACGAGCAGTACTTC. It translates to CASSASGARYEQYF.

The gene calls are TRBV5-1 and TRBJ2-7; TRBD2 aligns across 8 bases. The CDR3 spans 14 residues. CDR1 SGHRS and CDR2 YFSETQ come from the germline V gene. V shed 4 bases, J shed 5 bases, and the junction held 8 bases outside the gene matches. The CDR3 spells CASSETGGPNEQYF. CDR3 DNA: TGCGCCAGCAGCGAAACGGGAGGGCCCAACGAGCAGTACTTC.

V usage is TRBV27 and J usage is TRBJ2-7; D is undetermined. The germline CDR1 and CDR2 sequences are MNHEY and SMNVEV (reference sequence). There are 14 residues in the CDR3. V was pared by 7 bases and J by 4 bases, with 17 bases between. The CDR3 reads CASTVFFPSYEQYF. CDR3 sequence (DNA): TGTGCCAGCACCGTTTTTTTCCCCTCTTACGAGCAGTACTTC.

The chain employs TRBV7-6 and TRBJ1-5; tentatively, D is TRBD1 (5 bases). V shed 5 bases and J shed 3 bases, with 14 bases lying between them. Germline CDR1 reads SGHVS; CDR2 reads FNYEAQ. The CDR3 length is 15 residues. The DNA for the CDR3 is TGTGCCAGCAGCGGCCTTTCAGGGATCAATCAGCCCCAGCATTTT. Translating gives CASSGLSGINQPQHF.

V gene TRBV27 combines with J gene TRBJ2-3; D is unclear. The germline CDR1 and CDR2 sequences are MNHEY and SMNVEV (reference sequence). V was pared by 6 bases and J by 2 bases, with 9 bases between. CDR3 length equals 13 residues. CDR3 amino acids: CASSPVATDTQYF. CDR3 in DNA: TGTGCCAGCAGCCCCGTGGCCACAGATACGCAGTATTTT.